These 29 T cell receptor beta chains originate from one sample sequenced in a study of T cell changes during pregnancy in multiple sclerosis. TCRdb's table, derived via immunoSEQ multiplex PCR, lists solely in-frame clones and lacks some. The sample lists roughly 100,000 clones, about 89% occurring once. Sequences were derived from peripheral blood, sampled before pregnancy. The receptors shown here come from a female donor with multiple sclerosis, enrolled in a pregnancy study.

This clone occurred once. The chain carries TRBV11-3 and TRBJ1-1; TRBD1 might be the D (5 bases). V was shortened by 4 bases and J by 6 bases, with 12 bases between the two germline ends. In germline, CDR1 is SGHNT, CDR2 YENEEA. The CDR3 is 13 amino acids. CDR3 residues: CASSSISGAEAFF. The CDR3 region has the DNA TGTGCCAGCAGCTCGATTTCGGGGGCTGAAGCTTTCTTT.

The rearrangement uses TRBV9 and TRBJ2-3, with TRBD2 matching 8 bases. J gave up 3 bases and V 4 bases, and 7 bases lay outside the gene matches. CDR1 SGDLS and CDR2 YYNGEE come from the germline V gene. CDR3 size: 15 residues. The CDR3 loop reads CASSPRGVLTDTQYF. Here the CDR3 DNA reads TGTGCCAGCAGCCCGCGGGGGGTATTGACAGATACGCAGTATTTT.

V is TRBV4-1 and J is TRBJ2-3, with D uncertain. CDR3 length: 14 amino acids. Trimming removed 0 bases from V and 2 bases from J, with 6 bases in between. Germline V gene sequence: CDR1 MGHRA, CDR2 YSYEKL. CDR3 loop: CASSQERITDTQYF. In nucleotides, the CDR3 is TGCGCCAGCAGCCAAGAGCGAATCACAGATACGCAGTATTTT.

This chain joins TRBV7-9 and TRBJ1-5; a possible D gene is TRBD1 (6 bases). In germline, CDR1 is SEHNR, CDR2 FQNEAQ (reference sequence). V dropped 5 bases and J dropped 2 bases, with 13 bases sitting between them. The CDR3 is made up of 15 amino acids. The CDR3 reads CASSRGGGGNQPQHF. CDR3 in DNA: TGTGCCAGCAGCCGCGGTGGGGGCGGCAATCAGCCCCAGCATTTT.

CDR3 nucleotides: TGTGCCAGCAGCTTGGATTCGCGGGCGGTTAGCACAGATACGCAGTATTTT. Its protein is CASSLDSRAVSTDTQYF. The chain carries TRBV5-5 and TRBJ2-3, with a weak D call TRBD2 (5 bases). Looked up from germline, CDR1 is SGHKS and CDR2 is YYEKEE (reference sequence). V lost 0 bases to trimming and J lost 0 bases, with 14 bases between them. The CDR3 consists of 17 residues. Looking up the rest from reference TRBV5-5 and TRBJ2-3 gives the full variable domain: DAGVTQSPTHLIKTRGQQVTLRCSPISGHKSVSWYQQVLGQGPQFIFQYYEKEERGRGNFPDRFSARQFPNYSSELNVNALLLGDSALYLCASSLDSRAVSTDTQYFGPGTRLTVL.

This chain joins TRBV30 and TRBJ1-4; D remains ambiguous. V was cut by 2 bases and J by 4 bases, with 2 bases left in between. This CDR3 spans 11 amino acids. The germline gives CDR1 GTSNPN, CDR2 SVGIG (reference sequence). The CDR3 DNA reads as TGTGCCTGGAGTCTTAATGAAAAACTGTTTTTT. It translates to CAWSLNEKLFF.

The chain is built from TRBV28 and TRBJ2-6, with TRBD1 matching 7 bases. This CDR3 spans 16 amino acids. The V and J ends lost 2 bases and 3 bases, in that order; junction bases with no gene match: 4. CDR1 is MDHEN, CDR2 SYDVKM, per germline. CDR3 sequence reads: CASSLRQGDGANVLTF. CDR3 DNA sequence: TGTGCCAGCAGTTTAAGACAGGGAGATGGGGCCAACGTCCTGACTTTC.

This chain's CDR3 is CAWKAPWRGYTDTQYF. CDR3 nucleotide sequence: TGTGCCTGGAAAGCCCCATGGCGGGGGTACACAGATACGCAGTATTTT. The rearrangement joins TRBV30 to TRBJ2-3; 7 nucleotides align to TRBD2. The CDR3 length is 16 residues. Germline V CDR1 and CDR2: GTSNPN, SVGIG (reference sequence). V shed 4 bases and J 2 bases; nucleotides not matched to a gene: 12.

This chain links TRBV5-1 with TRBJ1-1; weak D call: TRBD1 (6 bases). Germline V gene data show CDR1 as SGHRS and CDR2 as YFSETQ. Trimming cost V 3 bases and J 5 bases, with 8 bases left between them. CDR3 size: 12 residues. In DNA form, the CDR3 reads TGCGCCAGCAGCTCCGGGACAACTGAAGCTTTCTTT. It yields the protein CASSSGTTEAFF.

This chain links TRBV9 with TRBJ2-5; TRBD1 matches at 9 bases. The CDR3 length is 17 residues. J was trimmed by 2 bases and V by 0 bases; bases with no gene match: 8. The germline V gene has CDR1 SGDLS and CDR2 YYNGEE. CDR3 DNA: TGTGCCAGCAGCGTAGCTACGACAGGGGGAGGGCAAGAGACCCAGTACTTC. Protein product: CASSVATTGGGQETQYF. The full variable domain, in which reference TRBV9 and TRBJ2-5 provide the parts outside the CDR3, is DSGVTQTPKHLITATGQRVTLRCSPRSGDLSVYWYQQSLDQGLQFLIQYYNGEERAKGNILERFSAQQFPDLHSELNLSSLELGDSALYFCASSVATTGGGQETQYFGPGTRLLVL.

The genes are TRBV6-5 and TRBJ2-7, with unresolved D. The length of the CDR3 is 11 residues. The germline V gene encodes CDR1 MNHEY and CDR2 SVGAGI. V was clipped by 7 bases and J by 2 bases, with 6 bases between them. The CDR3 loop is CASMAPYEQYF. The CDR3 coding sequence is TGTGCCAGCATGGCACCCTACGAGCAGTACTTC.

This clone was seen only a few times. DNA of the CDR3: TGTGCCAGCAGCTTCTCTGGGGAGGCTTTCTTT. This sequence encodes CASSFSGEAFF. The rearrangement links TRBV7-2 to TRBJ1-1; D not certain. The germline V gene has CDR1 SGHTA and CDR2 FQGNSA. The CDR3 totals 11 residues. V was pared by 3 bases and J by 11 bases, with 10 bases between.

The chain recombines TRBV19 with TRBJ2-7, with 7 nucleotides matching TRBD2. Germline V gives CDR1 LNHDA, CDR2 SQIVND (reference sequence). The V segment lost 6 bases and the J segment 4 bases; nucleotides outside the gene matches: 12. CDR3 length equals 15 residues. The CDR3 nucleotides are TGTGCCAGTAGGCAAACGGGGGGAGGGTTTTACGAGCAGTACTTC. This sequence encodes CASRQTGGGFYEQYF.

This chain links TRBV5-1 with TRBJ2-3; tentative D call: TRBD2 (6 bases). The CDR3 spans 16 residues. Trimming removed 0 bases from V and 7 bases from J, with 18 bases in between. In germline, CDR1 is SGHRS, CDR2 YFSETQ. The CDR3 loop is CASSLAAGGDTNTQYF. CDR3 nucleotides: TGCGCCAGCAGCTTGGCAGCTGGCGGGGATACGAATACGCAGTATTTT. Full variable domain (outside the CDR3, taken from reference TRBV5-1 and TRBJ2-3): KAGVTQTPRYLIKTRGQQVTLSCSPISGHRSVSWYQQTPGQGLQFLFEYFSETQRNKGNFPGRFSGRQFSNSRSEMNVSTLELGDSALYLCASSLAAGGDTNTQYFGPGTRLTVL.

This chain uses TRBV19 with TRBJ2-5, with 11 bases matching TRBD2. Germline V gene sequence: CDR1 LNHDA, CDR2 SQIVND (reference sequence). CDR3 length equals 14 residues. V dropped 5 bases and J dropped 4; count of bases not matched to a gene: 3. DNA for the CDR3: TGTGCCAGTAGTGGGCTAGCGGGGGGAGAGACCCAGTACTTC. It specifies CASSGLAGGETQYF.

This chain uses TRBV5-1 with TRBJ2-1, with 11 nucleotides matching TRBD2. J lost 2 bases, V lost 0 bases, and 4 bases had no gene match. The CDR3 sequence is 17 residues long. Germline CDR1 SGHRS, CDR2 YFSETQ. In DNA, the CDR3 is TGCGCCAGCAGCTTGGCCCTAGCGGGGGGTCCCTACAATGAGCAGTTCTTC. As protein: CASSLALAGGPYNEQFF.

The chain carries TRBV2 and TRBJ1-1; 8 bases match TRBD1. The length of the CDR3 is 14 residues. Germline V gene lookup returns CDR1 SNHLY and CDR2 FYNNEI. The J segment lost 5 bases and the V segment lost 2 bases, leaving 4 bases of the junction unmatched. This CDR3 reads CASSEQGAVTEAFF. The CDR3 DNA is TGTGCCAGCAGTGAACAGGGGGCGGTGACTGAAGCTTTCTTT.

The genes are TRBV18 and TRBJ1-2, with 8 bases matching TRBD1. The V segment lost 4 bases and the J segment 4 bases; nucleotides outside the gene matches: 2. The CDR3 spans 13 residues. Germline CDR1 KGHSH, CDR2 LQKENI. The CDR3 DNA sequence: TGTGCCAGCTCACAGGGACAGGTCTATGGCTACACCTTC. Protein: CASSQGQVYGYTF.

The chain combines TRBV19 with TRBJ2-3; D is uncertain. Germline V gene data show CDR1 as LNHDA and CDR2 as SQIVND (reference sequence). CDR3 size: 13 residues. Trimming pared 5 bases from V and 0 bases from J, leaving 6 bases between. The CDR3 DNA sequence: TGTGCCAGTAGTCCCACTAGCACAGATACGCAGTATTTT. It codes for CASSPTSTDTQYF.

The chain uses TRBV10-3 and TRBJ2-1; 11 bases are a match to TRBD2. V gave up 5 bases and J gave up 4 bases; unmatched junction bases: 10. Looked up from germline, CDR1 is ENHRY and CDR2 is SYGVKD. The CDR3 sequence is 17 residues long. Here the CDR3 DNA reads TGTGCCATCAGTCCCGGGGCCATAGCGGGAGGGTACAATGAGCAGTTCTTC. Its protein is CAISPGAIAGGYNEQFF.

This clone was counted between two and nine times. The V and J genes are TRBV18 and TRBJ2-2; D not certain. This CDR3 comprises 13 residues. The V and J ends lost 3 bases and 4 bases respectively, with 6 bases between them. CDR1 is KGHSH and CDR2 is LQKENI in the germline V gene. The DNA of the CDR3 is TGTGCCAGCTCACCCCTCGGCACCGGGGAGCTGTTTTTT. It codes for CASSPLGTGELFF.

The chain links TRBV5-4 to TRBJ1-2; D uncertain. The germline V and J ends were trimmed by 4 bases and 2 bases, with 9 bases remaining between them. The CDR3 runs to 13 residues. CDR1 SGHNT and CDR2 YYREEE come from the germline V gene (reference sequence). The CDR3 loop is CASSAGGNYGYTF. In DNA, the CDR3 is TGTGCCAGCAGCGCCGGCGGGAACTATGGCTACACCTTC. The full variable domain, completed using reference TRBV5-4 and TRBJ1-2, is ETGVTQSPTHLIKTRGQQVTLRCSSQSGHNTVSWYQQALGQGPQFIFQYYREEENGRGNFPPRFSGLQFPNYSSELNVNALELDDSALYLCASSAGGNYGYTFGSGTRLTVV.

The J gene is TRBJ1-5, the V gene TRBV19; D remains unclear. The length of the CDR3 is 14 residues. CDR1 is LNHDA, CDR2 SQIVND, per germline (reference sequence). V lost 2 bases and J 3 bases, leaving 8 bases between the germline ends. CDR3 in amino acids: CASSIPGLNQPQHF. The CDR3 DNA is TGTGCCAGTAGTATACCAGGACTCAATCAGCCCCAGCATTTT.

This chain joins TRBV5-1 and TRBJ2-3, with TRBD2 as a possible D gene (6 bases). Germline CDR1 reads SGHRS; CDR2 reads YFSETQ. V shed 4 bases and J shed 4 bases, with 10 bases lying between them. This CDR3 spans 13 amino acids. The CDR3 loop is CASSADYADTQYF. In nucleotides, the CDR3 is TGCGCCAGCAGCGCGGACTATGCAGATACGCAGTATTTT.

The chain carries TRBV28 and TRBJ2-5; a possible D gene is TRBD2 (6 bases). V lost 2 bases to trimming and J lost 5 bases, with 9 bases between them. CDR3 length: 13 residues. Looked up from germline, CDR1 is MDHEN and CDR2 is SYDVKM. The DNA for the CDR3 is TGTGCCAGCAGTTTACGGGGGTGGGAGACCCAGTACTTC. It codes for CASSLRGWETQYF.

The chain couples TRBV30 to TRBJ1-2; 8 nucleotides match TRBD1. Germline-derived CDR1 and CDR2 are GTSNPN and SVGIG (reference sequence). The CDR3 has 15 residues. V lost 2 bases, J lost 5 bases, and 10 bases stayed unmatched. The CDR3 reads CAWSRTGRPLYGYTF. The CDR3 bases are TGTGCCTGGAGTCGGACAGGGCGACCACTTTATGGCTACACCTTC.

J is TRBJ2-3 and V is TRBV9; tentatively, D is TRBD2 (6 bases). The germline V gene encodes CDR1 SGDLS and CDR2 YYNGEE. CDR3 size: 14 residues. V was cut by 0 bases and J by 2 bases, with 7 bases left in between. The chain's CDR3 is CASSVGDFTDTQYF. In DNA form, the CDR3 reads TGTGCCAGCAGCGTAGGGGACTTCACAGATACGCAGTATTTT.

The rearrangement links TRBV29-1 to TRBJ2-7; TRBD1 matches at 9 bases. J was trimmed by 2 bases and V by 8 bases; bases with no gene match: 13. The CDR3 totals 15 residues. Germline V gene data show CDR1 as SQVTM and CDR2 as ANQGSEA. For the CDR3, the DNA is TGCAGCATTCGAACCGGGACAGGGAGTACCTACGAGCAGTACTTC. Translating gives CSIRTGTGSTYEQYF.

The chain couples TRBV2 to TRBJ1-2; weak D call: TRBD1 (5 bases). The CDR3 is 15 residues long. CDR1 is SNHLY and CDR2 is FYNNEI in the germline V gene. Between the trimmed V and J ends, which lost 4 bases and 4 bases, there was a span of 16 bases. DNA for the CDR3: TGTGCCAGCAGTGGGACACCGAAAAGTGGCTATGGCTACACCTTC. This gives the protein CASSGTPKSGYGYTF.